This note documents a single TCR beta chain sequence. Original data processing: Amplification of reference gene primers was used by the study to estimate nucleated cell counts. TCRdb keeps only in-frame clones here, not all; method: immunoSEQ multiplex PCR. V, J and clone size reflect that table, while D and trimming were determined from the DNA. The sample shows 150,000 to 200,000 clones, 70% to 90% of them seen only once. This sample stems from a study of blood T cell repertoires in COVID-19. The wider study: The study drew acute and convalescent COVID-19 samples from the United States, Italy and Spain. The analysed material was cDNA or gDNA that came from T cells, B-cell-depleted T cells, or PBMCs.

Seattle's enrolled individuals joined amid active infection and were then monitored longitudinally. The TCR comes from a woman aged 45-65 years with COVID-19, enrolled during active disease. Sequenced material: peripheral blood.

The CDR3 DNA is TGTGCCAGCAGCCAAGAGGGCCAGGGTGAGCTGCCCCAGCATTTT. This encodes CASSQEGQGELPQHF. The chain joins TRBV4-2 to TRBJ1-5; possible D gene TRBD1, 5 bases. V gave up 0 bases and J gave up 9 bases, with 15 bases separating them. The CDR3 has 15 residues. CDR1 is LGHNA, CDR2 YNFKEQ, per germline.